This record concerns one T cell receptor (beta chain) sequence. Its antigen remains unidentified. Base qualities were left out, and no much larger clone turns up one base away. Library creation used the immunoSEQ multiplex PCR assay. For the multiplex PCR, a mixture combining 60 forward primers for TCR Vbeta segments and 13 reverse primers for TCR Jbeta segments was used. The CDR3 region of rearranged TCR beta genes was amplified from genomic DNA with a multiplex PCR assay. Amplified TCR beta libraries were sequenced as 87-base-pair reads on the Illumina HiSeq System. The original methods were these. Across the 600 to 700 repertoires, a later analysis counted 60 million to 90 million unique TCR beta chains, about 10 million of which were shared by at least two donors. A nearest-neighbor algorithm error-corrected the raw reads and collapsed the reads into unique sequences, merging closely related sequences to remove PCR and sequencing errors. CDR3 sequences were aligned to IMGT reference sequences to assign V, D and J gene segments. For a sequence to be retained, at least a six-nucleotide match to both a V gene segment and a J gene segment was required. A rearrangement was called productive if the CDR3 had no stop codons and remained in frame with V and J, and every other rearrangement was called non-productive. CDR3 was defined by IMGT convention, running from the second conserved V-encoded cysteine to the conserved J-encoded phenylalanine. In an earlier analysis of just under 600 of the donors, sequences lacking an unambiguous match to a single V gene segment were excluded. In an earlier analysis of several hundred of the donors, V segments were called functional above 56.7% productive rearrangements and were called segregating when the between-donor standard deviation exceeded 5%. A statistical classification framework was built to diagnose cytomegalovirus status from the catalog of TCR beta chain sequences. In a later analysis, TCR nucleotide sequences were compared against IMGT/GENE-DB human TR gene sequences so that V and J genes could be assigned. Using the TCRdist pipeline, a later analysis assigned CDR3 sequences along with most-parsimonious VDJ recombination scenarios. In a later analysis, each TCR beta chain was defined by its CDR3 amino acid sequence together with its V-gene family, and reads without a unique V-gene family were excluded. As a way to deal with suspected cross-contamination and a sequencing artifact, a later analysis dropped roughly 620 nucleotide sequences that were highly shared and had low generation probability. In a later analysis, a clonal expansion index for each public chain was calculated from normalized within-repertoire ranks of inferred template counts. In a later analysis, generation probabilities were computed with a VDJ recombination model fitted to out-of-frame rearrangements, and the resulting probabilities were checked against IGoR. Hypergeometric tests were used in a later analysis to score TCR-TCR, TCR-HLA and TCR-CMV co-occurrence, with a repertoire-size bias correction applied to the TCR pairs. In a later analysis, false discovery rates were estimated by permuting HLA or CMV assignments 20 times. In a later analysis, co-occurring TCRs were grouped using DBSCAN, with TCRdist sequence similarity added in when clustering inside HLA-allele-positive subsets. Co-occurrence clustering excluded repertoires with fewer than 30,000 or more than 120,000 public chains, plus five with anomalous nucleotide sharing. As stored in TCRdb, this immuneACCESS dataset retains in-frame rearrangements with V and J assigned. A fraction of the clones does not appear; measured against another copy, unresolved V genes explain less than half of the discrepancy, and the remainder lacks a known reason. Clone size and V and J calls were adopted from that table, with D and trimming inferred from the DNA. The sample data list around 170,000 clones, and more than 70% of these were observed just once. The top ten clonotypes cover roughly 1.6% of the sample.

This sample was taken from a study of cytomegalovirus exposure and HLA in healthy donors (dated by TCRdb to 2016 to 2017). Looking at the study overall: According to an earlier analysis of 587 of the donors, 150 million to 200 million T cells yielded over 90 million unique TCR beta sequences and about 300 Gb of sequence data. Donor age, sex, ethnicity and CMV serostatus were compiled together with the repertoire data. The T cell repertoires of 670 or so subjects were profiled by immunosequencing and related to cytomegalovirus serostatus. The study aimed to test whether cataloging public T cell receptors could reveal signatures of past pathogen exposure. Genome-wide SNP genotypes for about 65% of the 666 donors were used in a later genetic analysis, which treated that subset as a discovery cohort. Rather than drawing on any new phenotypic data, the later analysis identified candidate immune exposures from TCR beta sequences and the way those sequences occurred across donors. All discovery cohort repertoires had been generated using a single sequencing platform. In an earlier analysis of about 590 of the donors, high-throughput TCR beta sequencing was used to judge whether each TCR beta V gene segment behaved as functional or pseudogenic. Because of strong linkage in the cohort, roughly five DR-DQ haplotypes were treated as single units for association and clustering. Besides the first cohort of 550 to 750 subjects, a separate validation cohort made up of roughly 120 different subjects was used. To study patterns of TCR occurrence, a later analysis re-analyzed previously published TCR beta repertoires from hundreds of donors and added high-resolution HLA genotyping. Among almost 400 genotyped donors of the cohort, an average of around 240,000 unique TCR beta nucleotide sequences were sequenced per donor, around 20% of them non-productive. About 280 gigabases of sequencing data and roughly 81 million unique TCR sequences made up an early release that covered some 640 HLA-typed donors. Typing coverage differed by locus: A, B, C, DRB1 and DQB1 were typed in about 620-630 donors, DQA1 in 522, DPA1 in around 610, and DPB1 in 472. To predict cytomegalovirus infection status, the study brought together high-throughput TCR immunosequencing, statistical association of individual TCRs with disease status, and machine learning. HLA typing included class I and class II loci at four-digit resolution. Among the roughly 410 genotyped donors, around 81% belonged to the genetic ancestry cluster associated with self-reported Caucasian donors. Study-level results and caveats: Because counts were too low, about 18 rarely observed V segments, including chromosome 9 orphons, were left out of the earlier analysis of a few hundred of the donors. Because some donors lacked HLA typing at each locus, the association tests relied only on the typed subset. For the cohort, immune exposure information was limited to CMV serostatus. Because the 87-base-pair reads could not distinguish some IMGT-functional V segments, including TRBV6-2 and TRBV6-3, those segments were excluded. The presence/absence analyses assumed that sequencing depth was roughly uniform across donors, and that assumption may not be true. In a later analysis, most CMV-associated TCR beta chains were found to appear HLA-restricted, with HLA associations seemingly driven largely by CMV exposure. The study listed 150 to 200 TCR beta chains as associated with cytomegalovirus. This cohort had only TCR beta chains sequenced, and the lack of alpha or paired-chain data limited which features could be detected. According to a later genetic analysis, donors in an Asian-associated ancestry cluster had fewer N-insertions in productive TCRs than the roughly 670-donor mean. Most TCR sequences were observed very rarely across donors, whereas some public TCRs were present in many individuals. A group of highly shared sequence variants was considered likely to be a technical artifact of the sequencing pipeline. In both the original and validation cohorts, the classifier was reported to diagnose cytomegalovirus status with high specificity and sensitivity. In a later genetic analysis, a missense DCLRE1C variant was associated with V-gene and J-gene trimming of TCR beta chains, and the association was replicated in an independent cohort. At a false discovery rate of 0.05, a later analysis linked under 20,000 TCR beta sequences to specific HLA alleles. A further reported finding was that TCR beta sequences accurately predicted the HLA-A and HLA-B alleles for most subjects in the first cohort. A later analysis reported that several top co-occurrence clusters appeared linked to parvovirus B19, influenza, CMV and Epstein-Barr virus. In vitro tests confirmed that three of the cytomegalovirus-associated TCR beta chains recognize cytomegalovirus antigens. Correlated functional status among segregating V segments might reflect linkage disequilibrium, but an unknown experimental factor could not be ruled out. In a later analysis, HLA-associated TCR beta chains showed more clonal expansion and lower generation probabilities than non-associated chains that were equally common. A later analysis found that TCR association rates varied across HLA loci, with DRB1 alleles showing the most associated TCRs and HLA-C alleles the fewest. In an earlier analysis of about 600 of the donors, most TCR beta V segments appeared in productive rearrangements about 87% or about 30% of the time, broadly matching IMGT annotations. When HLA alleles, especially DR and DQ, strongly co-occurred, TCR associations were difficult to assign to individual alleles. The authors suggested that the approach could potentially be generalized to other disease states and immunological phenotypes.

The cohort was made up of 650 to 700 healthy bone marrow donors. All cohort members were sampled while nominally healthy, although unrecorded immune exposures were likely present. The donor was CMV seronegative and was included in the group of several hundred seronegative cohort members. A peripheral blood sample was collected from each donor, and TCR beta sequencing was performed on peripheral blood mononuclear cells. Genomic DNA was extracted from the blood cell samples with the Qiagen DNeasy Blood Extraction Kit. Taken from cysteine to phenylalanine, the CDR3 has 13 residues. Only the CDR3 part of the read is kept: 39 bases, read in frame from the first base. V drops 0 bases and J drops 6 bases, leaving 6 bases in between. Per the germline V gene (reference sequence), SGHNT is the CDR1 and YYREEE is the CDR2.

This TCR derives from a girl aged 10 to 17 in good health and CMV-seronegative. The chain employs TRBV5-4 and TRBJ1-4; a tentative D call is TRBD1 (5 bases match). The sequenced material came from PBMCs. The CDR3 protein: CASSLGRDEKLFF. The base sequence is TGTGCCAGCAGCTTGGGCAGGGATGAAAAACTGTTTTTT.